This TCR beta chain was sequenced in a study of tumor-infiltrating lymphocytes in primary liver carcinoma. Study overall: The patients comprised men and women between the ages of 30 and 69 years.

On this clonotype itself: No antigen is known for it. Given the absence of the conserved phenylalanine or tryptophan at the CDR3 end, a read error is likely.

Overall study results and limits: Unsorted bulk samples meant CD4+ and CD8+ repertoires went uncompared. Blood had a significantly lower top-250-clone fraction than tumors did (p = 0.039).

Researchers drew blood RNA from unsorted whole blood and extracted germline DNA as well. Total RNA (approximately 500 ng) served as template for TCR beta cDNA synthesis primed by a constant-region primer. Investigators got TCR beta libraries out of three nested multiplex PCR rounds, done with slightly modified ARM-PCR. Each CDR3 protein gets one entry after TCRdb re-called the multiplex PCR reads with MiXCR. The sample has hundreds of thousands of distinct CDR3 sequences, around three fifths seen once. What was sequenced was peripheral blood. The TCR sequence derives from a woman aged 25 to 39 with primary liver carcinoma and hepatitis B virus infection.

The CDR3 region is CASSLGVTGGQGELFL. CDR3 sequence (DNA): TGTGCCAGCAGCTTAGGTGTGACAGGGGGCCAAGGGGAACTGTTTCTT. The chain couples TRBV11-2 to TRBJ2-2, with 10 bases matching TRBD1. This CDR3 is 16 amino acids long. CDR1 is SGHAT, CDR2 FQNNGV, per germline.